The rows below give T cell receptor beta chains drawn from one sample of a study of T-cell memory formation after mild COVID-19. One entry per CDR3 protein, called by TCRdb with MiXCR from the 5' RACE reads. The sample carries hundreds of thousands of distinct CDR3 sequences, approximately 29% recorded once. The sample taken for sequencing was PBMCs or a T cell subset sorted from them (not recorded which). These receptors originate from an adult woman who had mild COVID-19 (a few samples of this study predate the infection). Cell type and time point are not known. Both conserved end residues are part of each CDR3. A D gene is named only where the DNA matches it firmly. Clone size is not always given. Where it is, it says once, few, many or a class for expanded clones.

clone_size	d_call	v_call	j_call	cdr3_aa	cdr3_nt
.	.	TRBV29-1	TRBJ1-1	CSVHEVGRRAFF	TGCAGCGTCCACGAAGTGGGGCGCAGAGCTTTCTTT
.	.	TRBV18	TRBJ2-3	CASSPPVDHTDTQYF	TGTGCCAGCTCACCGCCGGTCGATCACACAGATACGCAGTATTTT
.	.	TRBV7-8	TRBJ2-4	CASSWRATGIAKNIQYF	TGTGCCAGCAGTTGGAGGGCGACAGGAATAGCCAAAAACATTCAGTACTTC
few	TRBD2	TRBV4-1	TRBJ2-7	CASSQEADRLAASYEQYF	TGCGCCAGCAGCCAAGAAGCCGACCGACTAGCGGCTTCCTACGAGCAGTACTTC
.	.	TRBV29-1	TRBJ2-7	CSVEEDSPYEQYF	TGCAGCGTTGAAGAAGACAGCCCCTACGAGCAGTACTTC
.	.	TRBV4-3	TRBJ2-6	CASSQQTDSESSGANVLTF	TGCGCCAGCAGCCAGCAAACGGACAGCGAGTCCTCTGGGGCCAACGTCCTGACTTTC
few	TRBD2	TRBV7-2	TRBJ2-1	CASSLAGTSGNNEQFF	TGTGCCAGCAGCTTAGCGGGGACTAGCGGCAACAATGAGCAGTTCTTC
.	.	TRBV4-2	TRBJ1-5	CASSQDFGARNQPQHF	TGTGCCAGCAGCCAAGATTTTGGGGCGCGCAATCAGCCCCAGCATTTT
.	TRBD2	TRBV20-1	TRBJ2-3	CSALLLGTSTDTQYF	TGCAGTGCTTTGTTACTCGGGACTAGTACAGATACGCAGTATTTT
few	.	TRBV5-1	TRBJ1-1	CASSAGVNTEAFF	TGCGCCAGCAGCGCCGGAGTTAACACTGAAGCTTTCTTT
few	.	TRBV7-9	TRBJ2-7	CASSFGQGTEQYF	TGTGCCAGCAGCTTCGGGCAGGGGACCGAGCAGTACTTC
few	.	TRBV6-2/TRBV6-3	TRBJ1-5	CASSYFGSSNQPQHF	TGTGCCAGCAGTTACTTCGGCAGTAGCAATCAGCCCCAGCATTTT
few	.	TRBV6-1	TRBJ2-3	CASSGPGELGTDTQYF	TGTGCCAGCAGTGGGCCAGGCGAGTTGGGGACAGATACGCAGTATTTT
few	.	TRBV7-9	TRBJ1-4	CASSAGGGSSEKLFF	TGTGCCAGCAGCGCAGGTGGGGGCTCTTCAGAAAAACTGTTTTTT
.	.	TRBV20-1	TRBJ2-1	CSAALASQFF	TGCAGTGCCGCGCTAGCGTCCCAGTTCTTC
few	.	TRBV2	TRBJ1-5	CASSLEGLQPQHF	TGTGCCAGCAGTCTAGAGGGGTTGCAGCCCCAGCATTTT
many	.	TRBV6-2/TRBV6-3	TRBJ2-2	CASGNTGELFF	TGTGCCAGCGGGAACACCGGGGAGCTGTTTTTT
.	.	TRBV20-1	TRBJ2-1	CSAKVQGYNEQFF	TGCAGTGCTAAGGTGCAGGGGTACAATGAGCAGTTCTTC
.	TRBD2	TRBV5-1	TRBJ2-3	CASSFTSGSTDTQYF	TGCGCCAGCAGCTTTACTAGCGGGAGCACAGATACGCAGTATTTT
.	TRBD1	TRBV30	TRBJ1-1	CAWSGTAREAFF	TGTGCCTGGAGCGGGACAGCACGTGAAGCTTTCTTT
.	TRBD2	TRBV4-3	TRBJ2-7	CASSQGPGLAGGPGTYEQYF	TGCGCCAGCAGCCAAGGGCCAGGACTAGCGGGAGGGCCGGGCACCTACGAGCAGTACTTC
many	.	TRBV12-3/TRBV12-4	TRBJ2-2	CASGPWGNTGELFF	TGTGCCAGCGGACCGTGGGGAAACACCGGGGAGCTGTTTTTT
once	.	TRBV6-6	TRBJ2-5	CASSYQGTQYF	TGTGCCAGCAGTTACCAGGGGACCCAGTACTTC
few	TRBD2	TRBV19	TRBJ2-3	CASSIYSGRGTDTQYF	TGTGCCAGTAGTATATATAGCGGGAGAGGCACAGATACGCAGTATTTT
few	.	TRBV10-3	TRBJ2-3	CAISESGTSTDTQYF	TGTGCCATCAGTGAGTCGGGGACTAGCACAGATACGCAGTATTTT
few	TRBD2	TRBV5-1	TRBJ2-3	CASSPSGLVGDTQYF	TGCGCCAGCAGCCCTAGCGGGCTCGTCGGAGATACGCAGTATTTT
.	.	TRBV5-1	TRBJ1-1	CASRRQETGTEAFF	TGCGCCAGCAGAAGACAGGAGACCGGCACTGAAGCTTTCTTT
.	.	TRBV4-2	TRBJ2-7	CASSQVGNSYEQYF	TGTGCCAGCAGCCAAGTAGGCAACTCCTACGAGCAGTACTTC
few	.	TRBV20-1	TRBJ2-2	CSARLRGTNTGELFF	TGCAGTGCTAGACTACGGGGGACGAACACCGGGGAGCTGTTTTTT
.	.	TRBV7-8	TRBJ1-2	CASGLVRSNYGYTF	TGTGCCAGCGGCTTAGTTCGGTCTAACTATGGCTACACCTTC
few	.	TRBV14	TRBJ2-7	CASSQEQGQSYEQYF	TGTGCCAGCAGCCAAGAGCAGGGACAATCCTACGAGCAGTACTTC
.	TRBD1	TRBV18	TRBJ1-1	CASSVTGGRNTEAFF	TGTGCCAGCTCAGTCACAGGGGGGAGGAACACTGAAGCTTTCTTT
.	TRBD2	TRBV6-5	TRBJ2-2	CASSRTSGRWNTGELFF	TGTGCCAGCAGCCGGACTAGCGGGAGGTGGAACACCGGGGAGCTGTTTTTT
few	.	TRBV9	TRBJ2-3	CASSVGRGASTDTQYF	TGTGCCAGCAGCGTAGGTCGGGGGGCAAGCACAGATACGCAGTATTTT
.	.	TRBV19	TRBJ2-1	CASSMSRDNEQFF	TGTGCCAGTAGTATGAGCAGGGACAATGAGCAGTTCTTC
few	.	TRBV3-1	TRBJ2-5	CASSQDSAMEYQETQYF	TGTGCCAGCAGCCAAGATTCGGCTATGGAGTACCAAGAGACCCAGTACTTC
.	TRBD1	TRBV5-1	TRBJ2-5	CASSTGQGIKETQYF	TGCGCCAGCAGCACGGGACAGGGGATTAAGGAGACCCAGTACTTC
.	.	TRBV12-3/TRBV12-4	TRBJ1-2	CASSSGRRANYGYTF	TGTGCCAGCAGTTCCGGACGGCGAGCTAACTATGGCTACACCTTC